The source of this TCR beta chain is a study of cytomegalovirus exposure and HLA in healthy donors. General study findings and limits: A missense DCLRE1C variant was associated with V- and J-gene trimming of TCR beta chains in a later analysis, and an independent cohort replicated the association.

The PCR ran on 60 Vbeta and 13 Jbeta primers. The table came from immunoSEQ multiplex PCR; TCRdb's copy has only in-frame clones and leaves some out. Of some 190,000 clones in the sample, 82% were seen once. The ends were cut back, 1 base at V and 8 bases at J, with 14 bases in the middle. The CDR3 runs 15 residues. Germline-derived CDR1 and CDR2 are SGHAT and FQNNGV. In its sample, this clone was seen once. Its antigen is unknown. This rearrangement joins TRBV11-2 to TRBJ1-4; no firm D call. Source material: PBMCs. The clonotype originates from a man between 40 and 49 years old in good health and CMV-seronegative. CDR3 loop: CASSLAEAGEEKLFF. The CDR3 coding sequence is TGTGCCAGCAGCTTAGCGGAGGCCGGTGAAGAAAAACTGTTTTTT.